This TCR beta chain stems from a study of CD8 T cells in Susac syndrome. Looking at the study overall: Among sequenced Susac syndrome patients, roughly 6 had active disease and roughly eight were in remission.

About 0.45 to 1 ug RNA was reverse transcribed with random hexamers. Amplification of TCR beta CDR3 across 54 Vbeta and 13 Jbeta was performed with immunoSEQ multiplex PCR. TCRdb used MiXCR to reprocess the immunoSEQ multiplex PCR reads, holding one entry per CDR3 protein. The sample shows about 190,000 distinct CDR3 sequences, almost 96% of them seen only once. CDR3 length: 11 residues. Germline V CDR1 and CDR2: MDHEN, SYDVKM. V was pared by 5 bases and J by 8 bases, with 9 bases between. The chain links TRBV28 to TRBJ1-2; D is ambiguous. The sample taken for sequencing was CD4+ T cells from PBMCs. The TCR sequence derives from a human donor with Susac syndrome. The chain's CDR3 is CASSLGRGYTF. The CDR3 coding sequence is TGTGCCAGCAGTCTTGGGAGAGGCTACACCTTC.